Presented here are 3 T cell receptor beta chains from one specimen sequenced in a study of OX40 agonist ivuxolimab in advanced cancers. Only in-frame clones appear in the TCRdb table, and some are missing; sequencing was by immunoSEQ multiplex PCR. The repertoire includes nearly 80,000 clones, roughly 80% of them detected once, and 0.4% to 0.55% sits in the top ten. Sequencing was performed on CD4+ or CD8+ T cells sorted from blood, taken in a trial of the OX40 agonist ivuxolimab. All receptors derive from an adult with an advanced solid tumor such as melanoma, head and neck, liver or kidney cancer.

V usage is TRBV28 and J usage is TRBJ1-2; no clear D gene. Germline V gene data show CDR1 as MDHEN and CDR2 as SYDVKM. This CDR3 is 12 amino acids long. V was pared by 2 bases and J by 0 bases, with 1 base between. The CDR3, as DNA: TGTGCCAGCAGTTTAGCTAACTATGGCTACACCTTC. Its translation is CASSLANYGYTF.

CDR3 amino acids: CASSFDRPSTEAFF. CDR3 coding DNA: TGCGCCAGCAGCTTCGACAGGCCCTCCACTGAAGCTTTCTTT. V usage is TRBV5-1 and J usage is TRBJ1-1; D may be TRBD1 (6 bases). Germline lookup yields CDR1 SGHRS and CDR2 YFSETQ. V lost 2 bases and J lost 4, with 12 bases in between. This CDR3 contains 14 residues.

This chain links TRBV2 with TRBJ1-3; D ambiguous. Trimming removed 7 bases from V and 0 bases from J, with 19 bases in between. CDR1 is SNHLY, CDR2 FYNNEI, per germline. The CDR3 runs to 17 residues. The CDR3 DNA follows: TGTGCCAGCACGGGTTGGATCGGCACCTTCTCTGGAAACACCATATATTTT. Its protein product is CASTGWIGTFSGNTIYF.